This T cell receptor (beta chain) was identified during a study of blood T cell repertoires in COVID-19. In the source study's methods: How many nucleated cells were present was estimated from reference gene primer amplification. The table came from immunoSEQ multiplex PCR; TCRdb's copy has only in-frame clones and leaves some out. V and J calls and clone size are as listed in that table; D and trimming were resolved from the DNA. Of some 70,000 clones listed, around nine tenths were seen once; the top ten hold around 9.1%. In its sample, this clone was seen once. Participant age was about 18 to 89 years, and participants resided in fewer than 30 US areas. Before being deemed recovered, Cohort 3 donors had two negative PCRs, clearance, or symptom resolution. The receptor's source is a woman between 40 and 50 years old who had recovered from COVID-19. The specimen sequenced was PBMCs or T cells enriched from blood (not recorded which).

The CDR3 spells CATSRTTGTEAFF. The CDR3 DNA follows: TGTGCCACCAGCAGAACCACAGGGACTGAAGCTTTCTTT. The chain combines TRBV15 with TRBJ1-1, with TRBD1 as a possible D gene (6 bases). The CDR3 is 13 residues long. V was trimmed by 2 bases and J by 5 bases, leaving 9 bases between them. Germline CDR1 reads LNHNV; CDR2 reads YYDKDF (reference sequence).